The T cell receptor beta chain under discussion was sequenced for a study of cytomegalovirus exposure and HLA in healthy donors. Findings and limits, study-wide: Reports credit the classifier with highly specific, highly sensitive diagnosis of cytomegalovirus status.

PCR employed 60 Vbeta and 13 Jbeta primers. The table came from immunoSEQ multiplex PCR; TCRdb's copy has only in-frame clones and leaves some out. The sample has about 160,000 clones; about 72% are singletons. Turning to this clone: Its antigen is unknown.

The CDR3 spans 15 residues. Trimming left V 2 bases short and J 2 bases short, with 10 bases between. The V gene's germline CDR1 is MNHNY and CDR2 SVGAGI (reference sequence). The V and J genes are TRBV6-6 and TRBJ1-5; D unresolved. Sequenced: PBMCs. The receptor was derived from a male donor in good health and CMV-seronegative. The CDR3 DNA follows: TGTGCCAGCAGTTACACACACGAGGGCAATCAGCCCCAGCATTTT. Amino acids: CASSYTHEGNQPQHF.